The present T cell receptor (beta chain) was sequenced within a study of blood T cell repertoires in COVID-19. Overall study context: T cells, B-cell-depleted T cells, or PBMCs provided the cDNA or gDNA that served as material.

Produced via immunoSEQ multiplex PCR; TCRdb's table is partial and in-frame only. The data contain over 30,000 clones, 90% of them singletons. The sequenced sample was peripheral blood. The receptor comes from a human donor in a cohort sampled during active COVID-19.

CDR3 region: CASSKADYVFSGNTIYF. The CDR3 DNA is TGTGCCAGCAGCAAAGCGGACTATGTCTTCTCTGGAAACACCATATATTTT. The chain links TRBV21-1 to TRBJ1-3. TRBV21-1 is given as a pseudogene. There are 17 residues in the CDR3.